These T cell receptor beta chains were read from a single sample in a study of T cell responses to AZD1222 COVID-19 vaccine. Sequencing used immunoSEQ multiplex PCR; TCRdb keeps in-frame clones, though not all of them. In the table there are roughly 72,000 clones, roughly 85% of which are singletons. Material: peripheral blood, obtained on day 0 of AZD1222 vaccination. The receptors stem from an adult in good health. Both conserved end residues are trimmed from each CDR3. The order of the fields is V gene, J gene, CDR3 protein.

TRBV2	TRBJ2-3	ASTWQRSTDTQY
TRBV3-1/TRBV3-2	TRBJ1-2	ASRRDRNYT
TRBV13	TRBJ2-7	ASSLSGTPYEQY
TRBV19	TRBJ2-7	ASSLQREDYEQY
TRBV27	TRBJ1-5	ASSPQGGGQPQH
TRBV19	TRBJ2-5	ASSTFLAGGQTQY
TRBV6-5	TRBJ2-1	ASITFPRGNEQF
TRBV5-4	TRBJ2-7	ASSPTGGTLYEQY
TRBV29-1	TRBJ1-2	SVTGTGGNGYT
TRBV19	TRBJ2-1	ASSIGFKVSDEQF
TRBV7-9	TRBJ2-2	ASRPGLAGQNTGELF